The 29 T cell receptor beta chains below come from one sample, sequenced in a study of T cell responses to AZD1222 COVID-19 vaccine. The data were produced by immunoSEQ multiplex PCR, yet TCRdb's version contains in-frame clones alone and is incomplete. The profile covers some 120,000 clones, with around 89% appearing a single time and about 9.9% taken by the ten largest. Sequenced material: peripheral blood, taken 28 days after the second AZD1222 dose. All receptors come from an adult who received the AZD1222 COVID-19 vaccine.

The chain recombines TRBV4-2 with TRBJ1-2, with 7 bases lining up with TRBD1. V gave up 3 bases and J gave up 5 bases; unmatched junction bases: 12. This CDR3 has 16 amino acids. Germline V gene sequence: CDR1 LGHNA, CDR2 YNFKEQ. The CDR3 spells CASSQIFRDSLYGYTF. DNA of the CDR3: TGTGCCAGCAGCCAGATATTCCGGGACAGCCTGTATGGCTACACCTTC.

The chain combines TRBV6-1 with TRBJ1-2; tentatively, D is TRBD1 (5 bases). The CDR3 extends over 14 amino acids. The V gene's germline CDR1 is MNHNS and CDR2 SASEGT. Trimming shortened V by 1 base and J by 8 bases, and 14 bases separated the two germline ends. CDR3 nucleotides: TGTGCCAGCAGTGAAGTGGTAGGGGTGGGAGGCTACACCTTC. This gives the protein CASSEVVGVGGYTF.

CDR3 sequence reads: CASSQDTQNQETQYF. CDR3 nucleotides: TGTGCCAGCAGCCAAGATACCCAGAACCAAGAGACCCAGTACTTC. The chain carries TRBV4-2 and TRBJ2-5; D gene uncertain. The germline V gene has CDR1 LGHNA and CDR2 YNFKEQ. Trimming took off 0 bases at V and 0 bases at J, with 8 bases between the two ends. The CDR3 spans 15 residues.

The chain is built from TRBV5-1 and TRBJ2-7; TRBD2 matches 13 bases. This CDR3 has 16 residues. V shed 4 bases and J 0 bases; nucleotides not matched to a gene: 4. The germline gives CDR1 SGHRS, CDR2 YFSETQ. The CDR3 region is CASSPGLAGASYEQYF. For the CDR3, the DNA is TGCGCCAGCAGCCCAGGACTAGCGGGGGCCTCCTACGAGCAGTACTTC.

The chain links TRBV29-1 to TRBJ1-2; the match to TRBD1 covers 10 bases. Germline CDR1 reads SQVTM; CDR2 reads ANQGSEA. The CDR3 consists of 13 residues. V shed 7 bases, J shed 6 bases, and the junction held 8 bases outside the gene matches. CDR3 region: CSATTGGGDGYTF. For the CDR3, the DNA is TGCAGCGCTACGACAGGGGGCGGTGATGGCTACACCTTC. Together with reference TRBV29-1 and TRBJ1-2, the CDR3 gives the full variable domain: SAVISQKPSRDICQRGTSLTIQCQVDSQVTMMFWYRQQPGQSLTLIATANQGSEATYESGFVIDKFPISRPNLTFSTLTVSNMSPEDSSIYLCSATTGGGDGYTFGSGTRLTVV.

The V and J genes are TRBV2 and TRBJ2-5, with D perhaps assigned TRBD1 or TRBD2 (5 bases each). Germline V CDR1 and CDR2: SNHLY, FYNNEI. Trimming shortened V by 5 bases and J by 4 bases, and 11 bases separated the two germline ends. CDR3 length: 13 residues. This CDR3 reads CASSIGTVETQYF. As DNA, the CDR3 is TGTGCCAGCAGTATAGGGACGGTAGAGACCCAGTACTTC.

This clone was recorded once. This chain joins TRBV29-1 and TRBJ1-1; TRBD1 matches 8 bases. The CDR3 is made up of 10 amino acids. V dropped 6 bases and J dropped 8; count of bases not matched to a gene: 2. Germline V gene lookup returns CDR1 SQVTM and CDR2 ANQGSEA. The CDR3 nucleotides are TGCAGCGTCGGGGACAGGGAAGCTTTCTTT. This translates into CSVGDREAFF.

The genes are TRBV10-3 and TRBJ2-5, with D possibly TRBD1 on 5 matching bases. Trimming pared 3 bases from V and 5 bases from J, leaving 10 bases between. The CDR3 totals 13 residues. In germline, CDR1 is ENHRY, CDR2 SYGVKD. The CDR3: CAISERGGETQYF. CDR3 nucleotide sequence: TGTGCCATCAGTGAAAGGGGTGGGGAGACCCAGTACTTC.

The chain carries TRBV12-3 or TRBV12-4 and TRBJ1-1, with a weak D call TRBD1 (5 bases). The CDR3 spans 13 residues. V was shortened by 7 bases and J by 5 bases, with 14 bases between the two germline ends. DNA of the CDR3: TGTGCCAGCATCATGAGTGGGGGGACTGAAGCTTTCTTT. It codes for CASIMSGGTEAFF.

The chain recombines TRBV2 with TRBJ2-5; D may be TRBD2 (6 bases). Deletions cut 1 base from V and 3 bases from J, with 15 bases between. This CDR3 has 16 amino acids. Looked up from germline, CDR1 is SNHLY and CDR2 is FYNNEI. In DNA form, the CDR3 reads TGTGCCAGCAGTGAAGTGTGGCGGGGATTCAAAGAGACCCAGTACTTC. Translated: CASSEVWRGFKETQYF.

The count of this clone is one. The chain is built from TRBV19 and TRBJ2-7; no clear D. The CDR3 runs 11 residues. V lost 6 bases, J lost 5 bases, and 8 bases lay in between. CDR1 is LNHDA, CDR2 SQIVND, per germline (reference sequence). The CDR3 protein is CASSSPHEQYF. CDR3 in DNA: TGTGCCAGTAGCTCACCTCACGAGCAGTACTTC.

The J gene is TRBJ1-3, the V gene TRBV15, with a weak D call TRBD1 (6 bases). The V gene lost 0 bases and the J gene lost 2 bases, with 11 bases spanning the gap. The CDR3 is made up of 16 amino acids. Germline CDR1 reads LNHNV; CDR2 reads YYDKDF (reference sequence). CDR3 sequence reads: CATSRDDRTAGNTIYF. The CDR3 nucleotides read TGTGCCACCAGCAGAGATGACCGGACAGCTGGAAACACCATATATTTT.

This clone was counted a few times. The chain uses TRBV5-1 and TRBJ2-2, with D perhaps TRBD1 (6 bases). The germline V gene encodes CDR1 SGHRS and CDR2 YFSETQ. This CDR3 region has 14 residues. Trimming left V 3 bases short and J 7 bases short, with 13 bases between. The CDR3 DNA is TGCGCCAGCAGCTCAACAGGGTGGAACGGGGAGCTGTTTTTT. This encodes CASSSTGWNGELFF.

This sequence joins TRBV7-9 and TRBJ2-5, with 8 bases identical to TRBD1. The germline CDR1 and CDR2 sequences are SEHNR and FQNEAQ (reference sequence). The J segment lost 5 bases and the V segment lost 5 bases, leaving 4 bases of the junction unmatched. The length of the CDR3 is 13 residues. CDR3 sequence (DNA): TGTGCCAGCAGCCGTGACAGGGGCGAGACCCAGTACTTC. Translating gives CASSRDRGETQYF.

The chain is built from TRBV6-5 and TRBJ1-6; D ambiguous. Trimming stripped 6 bases from V and 7 bases from J, with 10 bases between. CDR3 length: 13 amino acids. The germline CDR1 and CDR2 sequences are MNHEY and SVGAGI. The CDR3, as DNA: TGTGCCAGCAGCCCCCTCAGGAATTCACCCCTCCACTTT. It specifies CASSPLRNSPLHF.

The chain combines TRBV9 with TRBJ1-2; D perhaps matches TRBD1 (6 bases). Germline lookup yields CDR1 SGDLS and CDR2 YYNGEE. The CDR3 runs to 15 residues. The V gene lost 0 bases and the J gene lost 6 bases, with 15 bases spanning the gap. The CDR3 region is CASSVDPGGSNGYTF. CDR3 in DNA: TGTGCCAGCAGCGTAGATCCGGGGGGCTCGAATGGCTACACCTTC.

J is TRBJ2-7 and V is TRBV18, with 12 bases that match TRBD2. This CDR3 is built from 17 residues. The V gene end was trimmed by 3 bases and the J gene end by 2 bases; junction bases not matched to a gene: 8. Per the germline V gene, CDR1 is KGHSH and CDR2 is LQKENI. The CDR3 DNA sequence: TGTGCCAGCTCACCCACTGCACTAGCGGGAGGTACCTACGAGCAGTACTTC. Translated: CASSPTALAGGTYEQYF.

The V and J genes are TRBV4-3 and TRBJ1-2; a possible D gene is TRBD1 (5 bases). The CDR3 sequence is 16 residues long. Germline CDR1 is LGHNA and CDR2 is YSLEER. Trimming took 5 bases from V and 4 from J, leaving 20 bases between them. For the CDR3, the DNA is TGCGCCAGCAGCAATTCGGGGACGGGTACCCTCTATGGCTACACCTTC. This codes for CASSNSGTGTLYGYTF.

A single count supports this clone. The gene calls are TRBV19 and TRBJ2-2, with 7 bases aligning to TRBD2. Germline CDR1 LNHDA, CDR2 SQIVND (reference sequence). The CDR3 consists of 15 residues. V shed 6 bases, J shed 1 base, and the junction held 5 bases outside the gene matches. The CDR3 DNA reads TGTGCCAGTAGCAATCCGGGGGGGAACACCGGGGAGCTGTTTTTT. Its protein is CASSNPGGNTGELFF. Complete variable domain (other parts from reference TRBV19 and TRBJ2-2): DGGITQSPKYLFRKEGQNVTLSCEQNLNHDAMYWYRQDPGQGLRLIYYSQIVNDFQKGDIAEGYSVSREKKESFPLTVTSAQKNPTAFYLCASSNPGGNTGELFFGEGSRLTVL.

CDR3 region: CASSETGSGQPQHF. The CDR3 region has the DNA TGCGCCAGCAGTGAGACCGGGAGCGGCCAGCCCCAGCATTTT. The chain links TRBV10-1 to TRBJ1-5; D unresolved. The V and J ends lost 2 bases and 7 bases respectively, with 12 bases between them. Germline CDR1 WNHNN, CDR2 SYGVQD (reference sequence). The CDR3 covers 14 residues.

This chain connects TRBV6-2 or TRBV6-3 to TRBJ1-5, with a possible D match to TRBD1 (5 bases). V lost 2 bases and J lost 9, with 20 bases in between. Germline V gene sequence: CDR1 MNHEY, CDR2 SVGEGT. The CDR3 length is 16 residues. CDR3 amino acids: CASSYEGLIPSRPQHF. DNA for the CDR3: TGTGCCAGCAGTTACGAGGGGCTTATTCCTAGTCGGCCCCAGCATTTT.

The chain combines TRBV5-1 with TRBJ2-5; TRBD1 agrees at 8 bases. Germline V gene data show CDR1 as SGHRS and CDR2 as YFSETQ. V lost 6 bases, J lost 1 base, and 5 bases stayed unmatched. This CDR3 has 14 residues. The CDR3 DNA reads as TGCGCCAGCACTGGACAGGGCCGCCAAGAGACCCAGTACTTC. Amino acids: CASTGQGRQETQYF.

The gene calls are TRBV18 and TRBJ2-1, with 8 bases that match TRBD2. The CDR3 consists of 16 residues. Germline loops: CDR1 KGHSH, CDR2 LQKENI. V was clipped by 0 bases and J by 0 bases; unmatched bases: 1. The CDR3: CASSPPGLASYNEQFF. The CDR3 bases are TGTGCCAGCTCACCACCCGGACTAGCCTCCTACAATGAGCAGTTCTTC.

The CDR3 region is CASSYRGPNSPLHF. CDR3 nucleotide sequence: TGTGCCAGCAGTTACAGGGGGCCTAATTCACCCCTCCACTTT. The genes are TRBV6-5 and TRBJ1-6, with 7 bases fitting TRBD1. The germline V gene has CDR1 MNHEY and CDR2 SVGAGI. The CDR3 has 14 amino acids. With V trimmed by 2 bases and J by 6 bases, 1 base remained unmatched.

The gene calls are TRBV5-6 and TRBJ1-1, with TRBD1 as a possible D gene (6 bases). Germline CDR1 and CDR2: SGHDT and YYEEEE. The CDR3 length is 15 residues. The V end lost 8 bases, the J end lost 0 bases, and 17 bases lay between the germline ends. The DNA for the CDR3 is TGTGCCAGTTGTCCCGGGGGGCTAATGAACACTGAAGCTTTCTTT. This codes for CASCPGGLMNTEAFF.

This clone was observed once. This chain connects TRBV5-1 to TRBJ1-1; a possible D gene is TRBD1 (6 bases). V lost 0 bases to trimming and J lost 4 bases, with 10 bases between them. CDR1 is SGHRS and CDR2 is YFSETQ in the germline V gene. The CDR3 totals 14 residues. CDR3 DNA sequence: TGCGCCAGCAGCTTGGCAGGGGTGGGCACTGAAGCTTTCTTT. It codes for CASSLAGVGTEAFF.

V is TRBV2 and J is TRBJ2-7, with 7 bases matching TRBD1. This CDR3 comprises 12 residues. Germline V CDR1 and CDR2: SNHLY, FYNNEI. The junction had 4 bases not matched to a gene; V was cut back by 6 bases and J by 5 bases. CDR3 amino acids: CASRETGHEQYF. CDR3 sequence (DNA): TGTGCCAGCAGGGAGACAGGGCACGAGCAGTACTTC.

In the case of this clone: The same CDR3 is also encoded by other DNA sequences in this sample. The J gene is TRBJ1-5, the V gene TRBV19; D remains unclear. The germline CDR1 and CDR2 sequences are LNHDA and SQIVND (reference sequence). This CDR3 is built from 12 residues. V lost 3 bases, J lost 2 bases, and 2 bases lay in between. Here the CDR3 DNA reads TGTGCCAGTAGTATCGGCAATCAGCCCCAGCATTTT. This translates into CASSIGNQPQHF.

DNA of the CDR3: TGTGCCAGCAACCAGGGGGAGGGCTATGGCTACACCTTC. Translating gives CASNQGEGYGYTF. The J gene is TRBJ1-2, the V gene TRBV6-5, with 7 bases aligning to TRBD1. V shed 7 bases and J 4 bases; nucleotides not matched to a gene: 6. Germline V gene data show CDR1 as MNHEY and CDR2 as SVGAGI. The CDR3 sequence is 13 residues long.